This T cell receptor beta chain was retrieved from a study of blood T cell repertoires in COVID-19 (dated by TCRdb to 2018 to 2021). Regarding the complete study: The collaborator samples originated in the United States, Italy and Spain and spanned the acute and convalescent phases of COVID-19. The prospective study material was composed of cDNA or gDNA derived from T cells, B-cell-depleted T cells, or PBMCs. Subjects who had been exposed to COVID-19, were actively infected with it, or had recovered from it provided the deeply sampled blood TCRbeta repertoires that made up the dataset. The repertoires were made available in a free public database intended to serve as a resource for research on the immune response to SARS-CoV-2. Samples came from the ongoing ImmuneRACE study (first 160 participants) plus 1,254 subjects from 6 global collaborators. The sample metadata nearly always contained a de-identified subject ID, COVID-19 status, age in years and sex. Where available, HLA class I and class II types were obtained from metadata supplied by the sample provider rather than from assay-based typing.

In the prospective study, participants were roughly 18 to 100 years old, resided in about 25 geographic areas of the United States, and were enrolled through a virtual design. To assign participants to cohorts, the prospective study relied on clinical history that participants themselves reported in a screening survey and a study questionnaire. In the prospective study, whole blood, serum and a nasopharyngeal or oropharyngeal swab were collected from each participant by mobile phlebotomists. Over a roughly 2-month period, participants in the prospective study had the option of providing additional blood draws and questionnaires. Blood samples from the prospective study were shipped frozen or at room temperature prior to DNA extraction. To note about this clone: The antigen it binds to is not known. Qualities for individual bases were not recorded, and no much larger clone is one base off.

The immunoSEQ Assay, a bias-controlled multiplex PCR, was used to amplify TCRbeta CDR3 regions from genomic DNA. The paper's processing steps were these. Within the assay, amplification of reference gene primers was used to estimate how many nucleated cells each sample contained. Sequence reads were collapsed and filtered to measure the absolute abundance of every unique TCRbeta CDR3 rearrangement. Productive Simpson clonality was computed per sample as the square root of Simpson's diversity index over productive rearrangements. As stored in TCRdb, this immuneACCESS dataset retains in-frame rearrangements with V and J assigned. A fraction of the clones does not appear; measured against another copy, unresolved V genes explain less than half of the discrepancy, and the remainder lacks a known reason. V and J calls and clone size are given by that table; D and trimming were obtained from the DNA. Within this sample are some 260,000 clones, with around 87% of them counted one time only. Over 6% of the sample lies in the top ten.

In the germline V gene (reference sequence), CDR1 corresponds to MNHEY and CDR2 to SMNVEV. The CDR3 starts with the cysteine, ends with the phenylalanine, and has 15 residues. Just CDR3 DNA is preserved here, 45 bases in frame from base 1. The junction shows trimming of 5 bases on V and 4 bases on J, and the gene matches do not reach 7 bases of it. The full study reports these points: Clinical and demographic metadata were provided uncurated, with the amount varying by source and participant.

Sequencing was done on a sample of PBMCs or T cells enriched from blood (not recorded which). The sequence links TRBV27 to TRBJ1-5, with TRBD1 identical over 8 junction bases. The sequence was obtained from a woman between 25 and 40 years old with acute COVID-19. The sequence in DNA is TGTGCCAGCAGTCCCGACAGGGGCTCTAATCAGCCCCAGCATTTT. Translated, this is CASSPDRGSNQPQHF.